This T cell receptor beta chain stems from a study of T cell clonality in common variable immunodeficiency. Sequencing used immunoSEQ multiplex PCR; TCRdb keeps in-frame clones, though not all of them. The sample includes about 40,000 clones, none of them occurring once. This clone was detected many times. Antigen: not known. The sequence runs out 3 residues before the end of the CDR3; the remainder is reconstructed from the germline J gene. The study's findings and limits: Compared with controls, CVID subjects had fewer shared TCRbeta clones.

V shed 6 bases and J 7 bases; nucleotides not matched to a gene: 12. CDR1 DFQATT and CDR2 SNEGSKA come from the germline V gene (reference sequence). The CDR3 extends over 14 amino acids. This TCR came from a person aged 18 to 75 in good health. The specimen was peripheral blood mononuclear cells. The chain has TRBV20-1 and TRBJ2-1; 7 nucleotides match TRBD2. Partial CDR3 DNA: TGCAGTGCCCGTTTCGGCGGGAGTAAGAATGAG. Protein product: CSARFGGSKNE. In full, the CDR3 reads CSARFGGSKNEQFF.